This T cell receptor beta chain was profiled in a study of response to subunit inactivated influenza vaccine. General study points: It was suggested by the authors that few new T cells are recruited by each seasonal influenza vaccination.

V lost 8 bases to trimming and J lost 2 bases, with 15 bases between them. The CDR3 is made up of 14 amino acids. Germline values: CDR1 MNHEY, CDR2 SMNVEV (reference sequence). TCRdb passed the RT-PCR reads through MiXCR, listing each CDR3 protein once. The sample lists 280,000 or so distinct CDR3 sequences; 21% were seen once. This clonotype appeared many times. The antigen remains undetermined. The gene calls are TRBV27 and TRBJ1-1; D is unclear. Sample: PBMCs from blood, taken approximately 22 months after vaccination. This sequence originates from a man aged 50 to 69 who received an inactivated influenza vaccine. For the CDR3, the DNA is TGTGCCAGCGCCACCGGGGATTATAACACTGAAGCTTTCTTT. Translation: CASATGDYNTEAFF.